This TCR beta chain came from a study of cytomegalovirus exposure and HLA in healthy donors. For this clone: Antigen: not known.

The study, taken as a whole, reports: Beyond CMV serostatus, there was no information to go on about immune exposure.

The primer mix had 60 Vbeta and 13 Jbeta primers. Here immunoSEQ multiplex PCR was the method, and the copy in TCRdb shows in-frame clones only, minus some. The sample has about 160,000 clones, approximately 80% seen once. This CDR3 has 15 amino acids. Germline-derived CDR1 and CDR2 are MNHNS and SASEGT. J gave up 4 bases and V 6 bases, and 8 bases lay outside the gene matches. This sequence joins TRBV6-1 and TRBJ1-4; 7 positions match TRBD1. Source material: PBMCs. This TCR derives from a man under 40 in good health and CMV-seropositive. The CDR3 DNA reads as TGTGCCAGCAGCCCAAGGACAGGCCTTAATGAAAAACTGTTTTTT. This codes for CASSPRTGLNEKLFF.